The 32 T cell receptor beta chains below were found in one sample sequenced in a study of cytomegalovirus exposure and HLA in healthy donors. The PCR made use of 60 Vbeta and 13 Jbeta primers. Sequenced by immunoSEQ multiplex PCR; TCRdb stores in-frame clones only, minus some. The sample holds 150,000 to 200,000 clones, roughly three quarters seen once. The sequencing input was PBMCs. The source of these receptors is a woman aged 50 to 60 in good health and CMV-seronegative.

The CDR3 nucleotides are TGCGCCAGCAGCCAAGCGGGGGACAGGAATTACTATGGCTACACCTTC. Its translation is CASSQAGDRNYYGYTF. The chain has TRBV4-3 and TRBJ1-2; 8 positions agree with TRBD1. After removal of 1 base from V and 3 bases from J, the junction contained 7 bases not matched to a gene. The CDR3 consists of 16 residues. Germline V gene data show CDR1 as LGHNA and CDR2 as YSLEER.

This sequence joins TRBV30 and TRBJ1-2; 10 nucleotides align to TRBD1. This CDR3 region has 14 residues. V was pared by 2 bases and J by 4 bases, with 4 bases of the junction left unmatched. Germline V gene data show CDR1 as GTSNPN and CDR2 as SVGIG (reference sequence). CDR3 protein: CAWSSRDRGYGYTF. The CDR3 DNA reads TGTGCCTGGAGTAGCAGGGACAGGGGCTATGGCTACACCTTC.

The chain joins TRBV27 to TRBJ1-5; the D gene is possibly TRBD1 (6 bases). The germline V and J ends were trimmed by 8 bases and 2 bases, with 22 bases remaining between them. The CDR3 length is 17 residues. Germline lookup yields CDR1 MNHEY and CDR2 SMNVEV (reference sequence). The CDR3: CASSKEGRGYGNQPQHF. The CDR3 bases are TGTGCCAGCTCCAAAGAGGGCAGGGGCTATGGCAATCAGCCCCAGCATTTT.

V is TRBV4-2 and J is TRBJ2-1, with TRBD2 matching over 7 bases. Trimming at V came to 4 bases and at J to 5 bases, leaving 11 bases not matched to a gene. CDR1 and CDR2 from the germline V gene are LGHNA and YNFKEQ. CDR3 length: 16 residues. The CDR3: CASSLSGGVFNNEQFF. CDR3 nucleotide sequence: TGTGCCAGCAGCCTCTCGGGAGGCGTCTTTAACAATGAGCAGTTCTTC.

The chain recombines TRBV28 with TRBJ2-6; TRBD2 aligns across 14 bases. The CDR3 extends over 18 amino acids. V lost 6 bases, J lost 3 bases, and 7 bases stayed unmatched. Germline V gene sequence: CDR1 MDHEN, CDR2 SYDVKM. CDR3 nucleotide sequence: TGTGCCAGCAGCCGTGGACTAGCGGGAGGAAGTGGGGCCAACGTCCTGACTTTC. Amino acids: CASSRGLAGGSGANVLTF.

This chain joins TRBV15 and TRBJ2-7; TRBD2 matches 10 bases. V lost 3 bases to trimming and J lost 5 bases; unmatched junction nucleotides: 10. The CDR3 is made up of 16 amino acids. Germline values: CDR1 LNHNV, CDR2 YYDKDF (reference sequence). CDR3 DNA: TGTGCCACCAGCAGGGAAGGGGGACTAGCGATCCACGAGCAGTACTTC. As protein: CATSREGGLAIHEQYF.

The chain recombines TRBV6-1 with TRBJ2-7; 7 bases agree with TRBD2. CDR1 is MNHNS, CDR2 SASEGT, per germline. This CDR3 is 15 amino acids long. With V trimmed by 3 bases and J by 2 bases, 7 bases remained unmatched. CDR3 nucleotides: TGTGCCAGCAGTGATTTGCACGGGGGGACCTACGAGCAGTACTTC. As protein: CASSDLHGGTYEQYF.

The chain combines TRBV2 with TRBJ1-6; D unclear. Per germline, CDR1 SNHLY and CDR2 FYNNEI. Trimming took off 7 bases at V and 10 bases at J, with 14 bases between the two ends. The CDR3 consists of 13 residues. CDR3 amino acids: CASKASGNSPLHF. The CDR3 coding sequence is TGTGCCAGCAAGGCCTCGGGGAACTCACCCCTCCACTTT.

This clone occurred a few times. The chain couples TRBV4-1 to TRBJ1-5, with D perhaps TRBD1 (6 bases). Trimming left V 4 bases short and J 6 bases short, with 16 bases between. The CDR3 covers 15 residues. Germline V gene data show CDR1 as MGHRA and CDR2 as YSYEKL. The DNA of the CDR3 is TGCGCCAGCAGCCCCCGAGACAGGACGGGTCAGCCCCAGCATTTT. Encoded protein: CASSPRDRTGQPQHF.

The V gene is TRBV15, the J gene TRBJ1-5, with D tentatively TRBD1 (5 bases). Germline V gene data show CDR1 as LNHNV and CDR2 as YYDKDF (reference sequence). Trimming pared 0 bases from V and 6 bases from J, leaving 15 bases between. The CDR3 covers 16 residues. The CDR3 region has the DNA TGTGCCACCAGCAGAGATCCCCCAAGGACAAGTCAGCCCCAGCATTTT. It encodes CATSRDPPRTSQPQHF.

This sequence joins TRBV14 and TRBJ1-5; the match to TRBD1 covers 9 bases. The V gene's germline CDR1 is SGHDN and CDR2 FVKESK. Germline trimming cut 6 bases from V and 4 bases from J; bases unmatched to any gene: 7. The CDR3 loop spans 15 amino acids. The CDR3: CASRPPGTGNQPQHF. As DNA, the CDR3 is TGTGCCAGCAGGCCTCCCGGGACAGGGAATCAGCCCCAGCATTTT.

The chain recombines TRBV4-3 with TRBJ2-7, with 7 bases that match TRBD2. The CDR3 is 15 residues long. The germline gives CDR1 LGHNA, CDR2 YSLEER. The trim removed 0 bases at V and 3 bases at J, leaving 5 bases unmatched. CDR3 region: CASSQEGLADYEQYF. The CDR3 bases are TGCGCCAGCAGCCAAGAAGGCCTAGCGGACTACGAGCAGTACTTC.

This clone is a singleton in its sample. The chain couples TRBV18 to TRBJ2-1; 12 bases align to TRBD2. J was trimmed by 2 bases and V by 4 bases; bases with no gene match: 3. The CDR3 runs to 16 residues. CDR1 and CDR2 from the germline V gene are KGHSH and LQKENI. DNA of the CDR3: TGTGCCAGCTCACGACGACTAGCGGGAGCCTACAATGAGCAGTTCTTC. Its translation is CASSRRLAGAYNEQFF.

The genes are TRBV5-4 and TRBJ1-5, with TRBD1 as a possible D gene (5 bases). Deletions cut 0 bases from V and 7 bases from J, with 8 bases between. The CDR3 has 13 amino acids. Germline CDR1 and CDR2: SGHNT and YYREEE (reference sequence). This CDR3 is CASSLDGQQPQHF. The DNA for the CDR3 is TGTGCCAGCAGCTTGGACGGACAACAGCCCCAGCATTTT.

V is TRBV5-1 and J is TRBJ2-5; D is perhaps TRBD2 (5 bases). The CDR3 is made up of 14 amino acids. CDR1 is SGHRS and CDR2 is YFSETQ in the germline V gene. Trimming took off 1 base at V and 4 bases at J, with 11 bases between the two ends. The CDR3 here is CASSLRAEGETQYF. In nucleotides, the CDR3 is TGCGCCAGCAGCTTGAGGGCTGAGGGAGAGACCCAGTACTTC.

The chain has TRBV7-2 and TRBJ1-2; D remains ambiguous. Trimming stripped 8 bases from V and 7 bases from J, with 20 bases between. The CDR3 length is 14 residues. The germline gives CDR1 SGHTA, CDR2 FQGNSA. CDR3 bases: TGTGCCAGCTCCGGGAGCCAGATAAGAATTGGCTACACCTTC. Translating it yields CASSGSQIRIGYTF.

The chain employs TRBV7-3 and TRBJ1-1; D is unclear. Germline CDR1 SGHTA, CDR2 FQGTGA. This CDR3 has 13 amino acids. Trimming shortened V by 5 bases and J by 4 bases, and 11 bases separated the two germline ends. Here the CDR3 reads CASSQEGSTEAFF. CDR3 sequence (DNA): TGTGCCAGCAGCCAGGAGGGAAGCACTGAAGCTTTCTTT.

This chain uses TRBV4-2 with TRBJ2-3; 10 bases match TRBD2. V trimming: 4 bases; J trimming: 6 bases; junction bases outside the gene matches: 13. Germline V CDR1 and CDR2: LGHNA, YNFKEQ. CDR3 length: 17 amino acids. Here the CDR3 DNA reads TGTGCCAGCAGCCCCCGGGGGAGCGGGGGGGCACTCGATACGCAGTATTTT. Translating gives CASSPRGSGGALDTQYF.

Note on this clone: In the same sample, other DNA sequences code for this CDR3. Here the CDR3 reads CASSFSGSSYNEQFF. CDR3 nucleotides: TGCGCCAGCAGCTTCAGCGGGAGCTCCTACAATGAGCAGTTCTTC. The genes are TRBV5-1 and TRBJ2-1, with 8 bases lining up with TRBD2. This CDR3 spans 15 amino acids. CDR1 and CDR2 (germline): SGHRS, YFSETQ. The junction had 1 base not matched to a gene; V was cut back by 2 bases and J by 0 bases.

The chain has TRBV11-2 and TRBJ1-1, with D maybe TRBD1 (5 bases). CDR1 SGHAT and CDR2 FQNNGV come from the germline V gene. Trimming removed 1 base at V and 4 bases at J, with 13 bases between. This CDR3 contains 15 residues. CDR3 nucleotides: TGTGCCAGCAGCTTAGGATTTGGCGGGGGCACTGAAGCTTTCTTT. Its protein product is CASSLGFGGGTEAFF.

This rearrangement joins TRBV6-6 to TRBJ2-5, with 9 bases that match TRBD1. Germline CDR1 reads MNHNY; CDR2 reads SVGAGI (reference sequence). Trimming cost V 7 bases and J 4 bases; bases outside gene matches: 7. The CDR3 has 14 amino acids. CDR3 protein: CASKTGGSGETQYF. CDR3 bases: TGTGCCAGCAAAACAGGGGGCTCGGGAGAGACCCAGTACTTC.

This clone occurred a few times. The V gene is TRBV7-8, the J gene TRBJ1-4; D is possibly TRBD1 (6 bases). The length of the CDR3 is 14 residues. V lost 6 bases and J 8 bases, leaving 16 bases between the germline ends. Germline loops: CDR1 SGHVS, CDR2 FQNEAQ. The CDR3 sequence: CASSPQGKDEKLFF. DNA of the CDR3: TGTGCCAGCAGTCCACAGGGTAAAGACGAAAAACTGTTTTTT. The complete variable domain, with remaining parts taken from reference TRBV7-8 and TRBJ1-4, reads GAGVSQSPRYKVAKRGQDVALRCDPISGHVSLFWYQQALGQGPEFLTYFQNEAQLDKSGLPSDRFFAERPEGSVSTLKIQRTQQEDSAVYLCASSPQGKDEKLFFGSGTQLSVL.

The rearrangement links TRBV9 to TRBJ2-1; 12 nucleotides line up with TRBD2. The CDR3 sequence is 14 residues long. The J segment lost 9 bases and the V segment lost 3 bases, leaving 4 bases of the junction unmatched. Germline V CDR1 and CDR2: SGDLS, YYNGEE. The CDR3 DNA reads as TGTGCCAGCAGCGCACCTAGCGGGGGGGGTGAGCAGTTCTTC. It encodes CASSAPSGGGEQFF.

The V and J genes are TRBV30 and TRBJ2-7; 7 positions match TRBD1. V lost 2 bases and J lost 6; bases outside the gene matches: 7. The CDR3 loop spans 13 amino acids. Germline V gene lookup returns CDR1 GTSNPN and CDR2 SVGIG (reference sequence). As DNA, the CDR3 is TGTGCCTGGAGTCCGCGACAGGGCGGCGAGCAGTACTTC. It codes for CAWSPRQGGEQYF.

This clone has just a few counts. This chain joins TRBV4-1 and TRBJ2-1, with 12 bases lining up with TRBD2. Germline trimming cut 3 bases from V and 7 bases from J; bases unmatched to any gene: 10. The CDR3 spans 17 residues. Germline CDR1 and CDR2: MGHRA and YSYEKL. Here the CDR3 DNA reads TGCGCCAGCAGCCAGGGATCCGGGACTAGCGGGCTGAATGAGCAGTTCTTC. Translation gives CASSQGSGTSGLNEQFF.

The rearrangement joins TRBV28 to TRBJ2-7; 9 bases fit TRBD2. The germline V gene has CDR1 MDHEN and CDR2 SYDVKM. The ends lost 2 bases at V and 1 base at J; junction bases unmatched: 3. The CDR3 totals 15 residues. CDR3 nucleotides: TGTGCCAGCAGTTTAGGACTAGCGAAATCCTACGAGCAGTACTTC. Encoded protein: CASSLGLAKSYEQYF.

V gene TRBV11-2 combines with J gene TRBJ1-2; no definite D call. Germline V gene lookup returns CDR1 SGHAT and CDR2 FQNNGV. V lost 0 bases and J lost 5, with 7 bases in between. The CDR3 has 13 residues. This CDR3 is CASSLDPVYGYTF. CDR3 DNA: TGTGCCAGCAGCTTAGATCCGGTTTATGGCTACACCTTC.

The gene calls are TRBV18 and TRBJ1-3; unclear D gene. The germline CDR1 and CDR2 sequences are KGHSH and LQKENI. This CDR3 has 16 residues. The ends were cut back, 0 bases at V and 0 bases at J, with 9 bases in the middle. CDR3 sequence (DNA): TGTGCCAGCTCACCACCGAGCGGGTTCTCTGGAAACACCATATATTTT. Protein product: CASSPPSGFSGNTIYF.

V usage is TRBV19 and J usage is TRBJ2-7, with a possible D match to TRBD1 (6 bases). V was clipped by 5 bases and J by 3 bases, with 14 bases between them. Germline V gene sequence: CDR1 LNHDA, CDR2 SQIVND (reference sequence). This CDR3 has 14 residues. The CDR3 DNA reads TGTGCCAGTAGTCCTGGTTTCAGGGGCTACGAGCAGTACTTC. This translates into CASSPGFRGYEQYF.

The CDR3 nucleotides read TGTGCCAGCAGCAGGGGGACAGGCATTCCAACTAATGAAAAACTGTTTTTT. This sequence encodes CASSRGTGIPTNEKLFF. The gene calls are TRBV7-9 and TRBJ1-4; 8 bases match TRBD1. Germline CDR1 reads SEHNR; CDR2 reads FQNEAQ (reference sequence). V trimming: 5 bases; J trimming: 0 bases; junction bases outside the gene matches: 8. The CDR3 runs 17 residues.

The rearrangement joins TRBV5-1 to TRBJ1-1; 11 nucleotides line up with TRBD1. V lost 5 bases and J lost 10; bases outside the gene matches: 7. Germline V CDR1 and CDR2: SGHRS, YFSETQ. The CDR3 covers 13 residues. This chain's CDR3 is CASRRGQGGAAFF. The CDR3 bases are TGCGCCAGCAGGCGGGGACAGGGGGGGGCAGCTTTCTTT.

This rearrangement joins TRBV27 to TRBJ2-5; 12 bases are a match to TRBD2. CDR1 and CDR2 from the germline V gene are MNHEY and SMNVEV (reference sequence). V gave up 3 bases and J gave up 4 bases; unmatched junction bases: 6. The CDR3 length is 16 residues. The CDR3: CASSFRASGRGETQYF. Here the CDR3 DNA reads TGTGCCAGCAGTTTCAGGGCTAGCGGGAGGGGAGAGACCCAGTACTTC.